Each of the 19 T cell receptor beta chains below was sequenced from the same sample in a study of shared clonotypes between healthy human individuals. TCRdb keeps only in-frame clones here, not all; method: immunoSEQ multiplex PCR. The profile covers about 1 million clones, with about 84% appearing a single time and under 0.65% taken by the ten largest. The sequencing sample was made of memory CD4+ T cells from PBMCs. Subset specified: CD45RA-negative fraction. The source is a man aged 18 to 30 in good health. Some clones in this sample may be carry-over from other donors' samples.

The table lists this clone with a count of one. The rearrangement uses TRBV19 and TRBJ1-2; weak D call: TRBD1 (6 bases). CDR3 size: 16 residues. The V end lost 3 bases, the J end lost 0 bases, and 14 bases lay between the germline ends. Germline V gene sequence: CDR1 LNHDA, CDR2 SQIVND (reference sequence). CDR3 residues: CASSIGFRTANYGYTF. Written as DNA, the CDR3 is TGTGCCAGTAGTATTGGTTTTCGGACAGCTAACTATGGCTACACCTTC. Filled out from reference TRBV19 and TRBJ1-2, the complete variable domain reads DGGITQSPKYLFRKEGQNVTLSCEQNLNHDAMYWYRQDPGQGLRLIYYSQIVNDFQKGDIAEGYSVSREKKESFPLTVTSAQKNPTAFYLCASSIGFRTANYGYTFGSGTRLTVV.

This clone was counted between two and nine times. The gene calls are TRBV5-1 and TRBJ2-7; D is ambiguous. This CDR3 is built from 13 residues. Germline-derived CDR1 and CDR2 are SGHRS and YFSETQ. V was pared by 8 bases and J by 0 bases, with 12 bases between. The DNA for the CDR3 is TGCGCCAGTTCGGCGGAGATCTCCTACGAGCAGTACTTC. This encodes CASSAEISYEQYF.

The genes are TRBV7-9 and TRBJ2-5, with unresolved D. The V end was cut by 7 bases, the J end by 5 bases, with 14 bases between. The CDR3 length is 13 residues. Looked up from germline, CDR1 is SEHNR and CDR2 is FQNEAQ (reference sequence). The CDR3 DNA sequence: TGTGCCAGCAATTTAGCTGCCATGGAGACCCAGTACTTC. It specifies CASNLAAMETQYF.

This clone occurred a few times. The V call is TRBV7-8, the J call TRBJ1-2; D is unresolved. V gave up 3 bases and J gave up 7 bases, with 6 bases separating them. The CDR3 runs to 11 residues. Germline loops: CDR1 SGHVS, CDR2 FQNEAQ. CDR3 region: CASSFVGGYTF. In nucleotides, the CDR3 is TGTGCCAGCAGCTTTGTGGGTGGCTACACCTTC.

The chain couples TRBV25-1 to TRBJ1-1; 8 bases align to TRBD1. Per germline, CDR1 MGHDK and CDR2 SYGVNS. The CDR3 spans 14 residues. V shed 5 bases, J shed 0 bases, and the junction held 2 bases outside the gene matches. CDR3 region: CASSRQGLNTEAFF. CDR3 bases: TGTGCCAGCAGTCGACAGGGGTTGAACACTGAAGCTTTCTTT.

This rearrangement joins TRBV29-1 to TRBJ1-5; 7 nucleotides agree with TRBD1. With 7 bases clipped from V and 4 bases from J, the junction kept 4 bases outside the gene matches. The CDR3 is made up of 12 amino acids. CDR1 SQVTM and CDR2 ANQGSEA come from the germline V gene. CDR3 coding DNA: TGCAGCGCCGGGACAGCAAATCAGCCCCAGCATTTT. This codes for CSAGTANQPQHF.

The rearrangement joins TRBV11-2 to TRBJ2-2, with D perhaps TRBD2 (5 bases). The CDR3 is made up of 13 amino acids. Germline assignment: CDR1 SGHAT and CDR2 FQNNGV. V lost 2 bases, J lost 7 bases, and 8 bases lay in between. In nucleotides, the CDR3 is TGTGCCAGCAGCTTAACTAGGCACGGGGAGCTGTTTTTT. Translating gives CASSLTRHGELFF.

The V gene is TRBV6-1, the J gene TRBJ1-5; D gene unclear. The CDR3 contains 14 residues. Germline lookup yields CDR1 MNHNS and CDR2 SASEGT. V was pared by 5 bases and J by 4 bases, with 12 bases between. This CDR3 is CASSSSRLNQPQHF. CDR3 DNA sequence: TGTGCCAGCAGTAGTTCACGGCTTAATCAGCCCCAGCATTTT.

Details on this clone: Additional DNA sequences in this sample encode the identical CDR3. The V and J genes are TRBV7-3 and TRBJ2-1; D may be TRBD2 (5 bases). CDR3 length equals 13 residues. The germline V gene encodes CDR1 SGHTA and CDR2 FQGTGA. Trimming removed 4 bases from V and 7 bases from J, with 11 bases in between. CDR3: CASSSGLGNEQFF. CDR3 nucleotide sequence: TGTGCCAGCAGCTCCGGACTGGGGAATGAGCAGTTCTTC.

The rearrangement joins TRBV5-6 to TRBJ2-1; D is possibly TRBD2 (5 bases). V lost 0 bases, J lost 3 bases, and 19 bases lay in between. The CDR3 is made up of 18 amino acids. Germline CDR1 SGHDT, CDR2 YYEEEE. Written as DNA, the CDR3 is TGTGCCAGCAGCTTGGCCAACTTGGGTGCGGGTATCTACAATGAGCAGTTCTTC. This sequence encodes CASSLANLGAGIYNEQFF.

The chain joins TRBV6-5 to TRBJ2-2; 7 bases are a match to TRBD2. This CDR3 is 16 amino acids long. The ends lost 4 bases at V and 7 bases at J; junction bases unmatched: 12. In germline, CDR1 is MNHEY, CDR2 SVGAGI. This CDR3 reads CASSSLDRGRGGELFF. The CDR3 nucleotides read TGTGCCAGCAGTTCCCTAGATCGCGGGAGAGGCGGGGAGCTGTTTTTT.

In the case of this clone: This sample also contains other DNA sequences that code for the same CDR3. The CDR3 bases are TGTGCCAGCAGCCGGACAGGGGAAGGAAACACCATATATTTT. It translates to CASSRTGEGNTIYF. The genes are TRBV27 and TRBJ1-3; 9 bases are shared with TRBD1. Germline trimming cut 6 bases from V and 4 bases from J; bases unmatched to any gene: 4. The CDR3 has 14 residues. Germline V gene data show CDR1 as MNHEY and CDR2 as SMNVEV (reference sequence).

The chain links TRBV7-9 to TRBJ2-1; D not certain. Per germline, CDR1 SEHNR and CDR2 FQNEAQ (reference sequence). The germline V and J ends were trimmed by 5 bases and 4 bases, with 6 bases remaining between them. The CDR3 spans 12 residues. CDR3 residues: CASSTMYNEQFF. Written as DNA, the CDR3 is TGTGCCAGCAGCACCATGTACAATGAGCAGTTCTTC.

In the case of this clone: This is likely an artifact of a read error, given a far larger clone one base away. The V and J genes are TRBV7-9 and TRBJ1-5, with D unresolved. Germline values: CDR1 SEHNR, CDR2 FQNEAQ (reference sequence). The CDR3 spans 12 residues. The V gene lost 0 bases and the J gene lost 3 bases, with 0 bases spanning the gap. The CDR3 here is CASSLANQPQHF. The CDR3 nucleotides read TGTGCCAGCAGCTTAGCCAATCAGCCCCAGCATTTT.

This chain uses TRBV7-6 with TRBJ2-7; the D gene is possibly TRBD2 (5 bases). The CDR3 runs to 14 residues. The germline gives CDR1 SGHVS, CDR2 FNYEAQ. Deletions cut 0 bases from V and 0 bases from J, with 6 bases between. For the CDR3, the DNA is TGTGCCAGCAGCTTAGCCGGGGTCTCCTACGAGCAGTACTTC. This translates into CASSLAGVSYEQYF.

The rearrangement uses TRBV2 and TRBJ1-2; no reliable D call. V was clipped by 2 bases and J by 2 bases, with 12 bases between them. This CDR3 has 15 amino acids. In germline, CDR1 is SNHLY, CDR2 FYNNEI. CDR3 residues: CASSERESPNYGYTF. CDR3 coding DNA: TGTGCCAGCAGTGAACGCGAGTCACCAAACTATGGCTACACCTTC.

J is TRBJ1-2 and V is TRBV11-2; D is perhaps TRBD1 (6 bases). V was clipped by 5 bases and J by 5 bases, with 12 bases between them. From germline, CDR1 is SGHAT and CDR2 FQNNGV. The CDR3 is 13 residues long. In DNA, the CDR3 is TGTGCCAGCAGCCGAACAGGGACTTATGGCTACACCTTC. Protein product: CASSRTGTYGYTF. The variable domain in full, with the rest retrieved from reference TRBV11-2 and TRBJ1-2, is EAGVAQSPRYKIIEKRQSVAFWCNPISGHATLYWYQQILGQGPKLLIQFQNNGVVDDSQLPKDRFSAERLKGVDSTLKIQPAKLEDSAVYLCASSRTGTYGYTFGSGTRLTVV.

The gene calls are TRBV2 and TRBJ2-7, with 7 nucleotides matching TRBD1. Germline lookup yields CDR1 SNHLY and CDR2 FYNNEI. This CDR3 region has 13 residues. V lost 6 bases and J lost 0; bases outside the gene matches: 2. CDR3 region: CASSRGISYEQYF. The DNA of the CDR3 is TGTGCCAGCAGCAGGGGGATCTCCTACGAGCAGTACTTC.

For the CDR3, the DNA is TGTGCCAGCAGTGGAACAAGGGCCTCTAGCACAGATACGCAGTATTTT. Translated: CASSGTRASSTDTQYF. The V gene is TRBV6-1, the J gene TRBJ2-3; D ambiguous. This CDR3 has 16 amino acids. Trimming shortened V by 4 bases and J by 0 bases, and 14 bases separated the two germline ends. Germline CDR1 and CDR2: MNHNS and SASEGT.